This TCR beta chain was sequenced for a study of regulatory T cells in long-lasting Graves disease. Findings of the study overall: Because few samples were included, accuracy may have been lower.

Combining iRepertoire HTBI primers with Arm-PCR of CDR3 regions, the authors built TCR beta libraries. Each CDR3 protein is one row after TCRdb ran MiXCR on the multiplex PCR reads. The profile covers 400,000 to 500,000 distinct CDR3 sequences, with around 13% appearing a single time and approximately 19% taken by the ten largest. The table lists this clonotype with many counts. Its antigen is as yet unknown. At one end, the junction sequence differs from germline, possibly due to a read error. Time point defined: newly diagnosed GD, antithyroid drugs for less than 3 months. PBMCs were the source of the RNA used for TCR sequencing. It was an endocrinology department in Xi'an, China, that provided the patients. The CDR3 extends over 14 amino acids. In germline, CDR1 is WNHNN, CDR2 SYGVQD (reference sequence). These data were likewise used in another study, on T cells in Graves' hyperthyroidism and ophthalmopathy.

The clonotype was recovered from a woman between 45 and 60 years old with Graves disease. V usage is TRBV10-1 and J usage is TRBJ2-2; D not certain. Sequenced here: peripheral blood mononuclear cells (PBMCs), sampled at new diagnosis, from a patient treated with antithyroid drugs. DNA of the CDR3: TGCGCCAGCAGAGAAGAACCAAACAGCGGGGAGCTGTTTTTT. It specifies CASREEPNSGELFF.